The 5 T cell receptor beta chains reported below all come from one sample, sequenced in a study of T cell responses to AZD1222 COVID-19 vaccine. Clones were read by immunoSEQ multiplex PCR, and TCRdb kept only the in-frame ones, dropping some. The top ten hold approximately 15% of the sample, which has 95,000 to 100,000 clones, 85% to 90% seen once. The sample in question was peripheral blood, obtained 28 days after the second AZD1222 dose. These receptors came from an adult who received the AZD1222 COVID-19 vaccine.

The V and J genes are TRBV6-5 and TRBJ2-7, with a possible D match to TRBD2 (6 bases). The germline V and J ends were trimmed by 5 bases and 2 bases, with 13 bases remaining between them. The V gene's germline CDR1 is MNHEY and CDR2 SVGAGI. The CDR3 runs to 14 residues. In DNA form, the CDR3 reads TGTGCCAGCAGTCCGCTCGGGGGTACCTACGAGCAGTACTTC. This encodes CASSPLGGTYEQYF.

The chain couples TRBV27 to TRBJ2-1, with D uncertain. Germline V gene sequence: CDR1 MNHEY, CDR2 SMNVEV (reference sequence). CDR3 size: 11 residues. Trimming removed 2 bases from V and 12 bases from J, with 8 bases in between. The CDR3, as DNA: TGTGCCAGCAGTTTAGGAGTAGTGCAGTTCTTC. It yields the protein CASSLGVVQFF.

The chain carries TRBV30 and TRBJ1-5; D may be TRBD1 (5 bases). The germline V gene has CDR1 GTSNPN and CDR2 SVGIG (reference sequence). This CDR3 is built from 13 residues. Trimming pared 3 bases from V and 4 bases from J, leaving 10 bases between. This CDR3 reads CAWRGDPNQPQHF. The CDR3 DNA reads TGTGCCTGGAGGGGGGACCCGAATCAGCCCCAGCATTTT. The whole variable domain, filled in from reference TRBV30 and TRBJ1-5, reads SQTIHQWPATLVQPVGSPLSLECTVEGTSNPNLYWYRQAAGRGLQLLFYSVGIGQISSEVPQNLSASRPQDRQFILSSKKLLLSDSGFYLCAWRGDPNQPQHFGDGTRLSIL.

By share of the sample, this clone is medium-sized (0.01 to 0.1%). The chain has TRBV2 and TRBJ1-2; D possibly corresponds to TRBD1 (5 bases). This CDR3 has 13 residues. V dropped 8 bases and J dropped 4 bases, with 14 bases sitting between them. CDR1 is SNHLY and CDR2 is FYNNEI in the germline V gene. CDR3 DNA sequence: TGTGCCAGCGTTCCGGGGGATAGCTATGGCTACACCTTC. Amino acid sequence: CASVPGDSYGYTF.

This clone was counted a single time. The J gene is TRBJ1-1, the V gene TRBV7-9; D is ambiguous. Germline CDR1 SEHNR, CDR2 FQNEAQ (reference sequence). The CDR3 sequence is 14 residues long. V was shortened by 5 bases and J by 3 bases, with 13 bases between the two germline ends. The CDR3 nucleotides are TGTGCCAGCAGCCAACTTAAGGTATACACTGAAGCTTTCTTT. Translating it yields CASSQLKVYTEAFF. Full variable domain (rest looked up from reference TRBV7-9 and TRBJ1-1): DTGVSQNPRHKITKRGQNVTFRCDPISEHNRLYWYRQTLGQGPEFLTYFQNEAQLEKSRLLSDRFSAERPKGSFSTLEIQRTEQGDSAMYLCASSQLKVYTEAFFGQGTRLTVV.